What follows are 24 T cell receptor beta chains derived from one specimen sequenced in a study of blood T cell repertoires in COVID-19 (TCRdb year 2020). Libraries were made using the immunoSEQ multiplex PCR assay. The immuneACCESS repertoire file appears here via TCRdb, limited to in-frame rearrangements. These files lack a portion of the clones; in checked studies, under half of the deficit traces to unresolved V genes, and the cause of the others is not known. Within this sample are tens of thousands of clones, with roughly 90% of them counted one time only. The top ten clonotypes cover 0.95% to 1.5% of the sample. Sequencing was carried out using peripheral blood. These receptors were obtained from a woman aged 55-75 years with acute or convalescent COVID-19.

This chain links TRBV24-1 with TRBJ2-5; TRBD1 agrees at 9 bases. Germline values: CDR1 KGHDR, CDR2 SFDVKD. The CDR3 totals 14 residues. The junction had 3 bases not matched to a gene; V was cut back by 4 bases and J by 4 bases. CDR3 nucleotide sequence: TGTGCCACCAGTGACGCGGGACAGGGAGAGACCCAGTACTTC. Its translation is CATSDAGQGETQYF.

The chain has TRBV4-1 and TRBJ1-5; the match to TRBD1 covers 7 bases. The J segment lost 4 bases and the V segment lost 0 bases, leaving 12 bases of the junction unmatched. The CDR3 covers 18 residues. CDR1 is MGHRA, CDR2 YSYEKL, per germline. The CDR3 nucleotides read TGCGCCAGCAGCCAAGATCAGGGCGGAGGGGGCTTTAATCAGCCCCAGCATTTT. It translates to CASSQDQGGGGFNQPQHF.

The chain uses TRBV27 and TRBJ2-1; 14 bases map to TRBD2. The J segment lost 8 bases and the V segment lost 2 bases, leaving 8 bases of the junction unmatched. Germline V lookup: CDR1 MNHEY, CDR2 SMNVEV (reference sequence). The CDR3 runs to 17 residues. CDR3 in amino acids: CASSLRTSGRFNHEQFF. The CDR3 DNA reads TGTGCCAGCAGTTTACGGACTAGCGGGAGGTTTAATCATGAGCAGTTCTTC.

In this sample, this clone turned up a few times. The chain recombines TRBV14 with TRBJ1-6; D is unresolved. V shed 1 base and J shed 0 bases, with 13 bases lying between them. Germline V gives CDR1 SGHDN, CDR2 FVKESK. The CDR3 has 18 amino acids. CDR3 residues: CASSQGHGWSSYNSPLHF. CDR3 bases: TGTGCCAGCAGCCAAGGTCATGGCTGGAGCTCCTATAATTCACCCCTCCACTTT.

The CDR3, as DNA: TGTGCCAGCAGCAGCTTCTCACCAGGGGGCGGGGGCTACAATGAGCAGTTCTTC. Its translation: CASSSFSPGGGGYNEQFF. The chain uses TRBV5-5 and TRBJ2-1; tentative D call: TRBD1 (8 bases). This CDR3 comprises 18 residues. The germline CDR1 and CDR2 sequences are SGHKS and YYEKEE (reference sequence). V lost 4 bases, J lost 3 bases, and 23 bases lay in between. Full variable domain (remainder filled in from reference TRBV5-5 and TRBJ2-1): DAGVTQSPTHLIKTRGQQVTLRCSPISGHKSVSWYQQVLGQGPQFIFQYYEKEERGRGNFPDRFSARQFPNYSSELNVNALLLGDSALYLCASSSFSPGGGGYNEQFFGPGTRLTVL.

This clone was picked up one time. This chain connects TRBV29-1 to TRBJ2-7, with TRBD1 as a possible D gene (5 bases). Per the germline V gene, CDR1 is SQVTM and CDR2 is ANQGSEA. CDR3 length equals 11 residues. The V end was cut by 5 bases, the J end by 9 bases, with 14 bases between. CDR3 nucleotide sequence: TGCAGCGTTAGGACACCCGAAGGGCAGTACGTC. Its protein is CSVRTPEGQYV.

The rearrangement joins TRBV2 to TRBJ2-3; tentatively, D is TRBD2 (6 bases). Trimming removed 4 bases at V and 0 bases at J, with 14 bases between. The length of the CDR3 is 16 residues. CDR1 and CDR2 from the germline V gene are SNHLY and FYNNEI. Here the CDR3 reads CASSVGGGTSTDTQYF. CDR3 nucleotide sequence: TGTGCCAGCAGTGTGGGCGGAGGGACTAGCACAGATACGCAGTATTTT.

V gene TRBV19 combines with J gene TRBJ1-4; the D is unclear. CDR3 size: 14 residues. Germline V lookup: CDR1 LNHDA, CDR2 SQIVND (reference sequence). Between the trimmed V and J ends, which lost 3 bases and 8 bases, there was a span of 13 bases. For the CDR3, the DNA is TGTGCCAGTAGTATTGGTGTAGGAGGCGAAAAACTGTTTTTT. Amino acid sequence: CASSIGVGGEKLFF.

This rearrangement joins TRBV3-1 (or the pseudogene TRBV3-2) to TRBJ1-6, with 9 bases fitting TRBD1. The CDR3 has 15 residues. Germline trimming cut 4 bases from V and 10 bases from J; bases unmatched to any gene: 8. Germline V lookup: CDR1 LGHDT, CDR2 YNNKEL (reference sequence). The CDR3 nucleotides read TGTGCCAGCAGCCCGGGACAGGGAATTGTATCACCCCTCCACTTT. Amino acids: CASSPGQGIVSPLHF.

The chain joins TRBV9 to TRBJ1-1, with D possibly being TRBD1 (5 bases). The germline gives CDR1 SGDLS, CDR2 YYNGEE. V dropped 4 bases and J dropped 8 bases, with 15 bases sitting between them. This CDR3 has 13 residues. CDR3 sequence: CASSLVLDSEAFF. The CDR3 nucleotides read TGTGCCAGCAGCCTAGTCCTAGACAGCGAAGCTTTCTTT. The variable domain in full, completed from reference TRBV9 and TRBJ1-1, reads DSGVTQTPKHLITATGQRVTLRCSPRSGDLSVYWYQQSLDQGLQFLIQYYNGEERAKGNILERFSAQQFPDLHSELNLSSLELGDSALYFCASSLVLDSEAFFGQGTRLTVV.

V usage is TRBV6-1 and J usage is TRBJ2-1; TRBD2 aligns across 8 bases. The V segment lost 2 bases and the J segment 1 base; nucleotides outside the gene matches: 7. The CDR3 runs 17 residues. Germline assignment: CDR1 MNHNS and CDR2 SASEGT. The CDR3 spells CASSEPFAGGSYNEQFF. The DNA for the CDR3 is TGTGCCAGCAGTGAACCTTTCGCGGGGGGATCCTACAATGAGCAGTTCTTC.

The chain recombines TRBV18 with TRBJ2-7, with D possibly TRBD1 on 6 matching bases. V was trimmed by 3 bases and J by 0 bases, leaving 15 bases between them. Germline V gene data show CDR1 as KGHSH and CDR2 as LQKENI. The CDR3 is made up of 16 amino acids. CDR3 nucleotides: TGTGCCAGCTCACCTTCTCCAGGGGCAAGCTCCTACGAGCAGTACGTC. It is translated as CASSPSPGASSYEQYV.

CDR3 residues: CASSPGGTNYGYTF. The CDR3 coding sequence is TGTGCCAGCAGCCCGGGGGGAACTAACTATGGCTACACCTTC. The chain recombines TRBV4-2 with TRBJ1-2; TRBD1 might be the D (5 bases). Trimming stripped 4 bases from V and 0 bases from J, with 9 bases between. The germline gives CDR1 LGHNA, CDR2 YNFKEQ. The CDR3 runs to 14 residues.

The V and J genes are TRBV7-6 and TRBJ2-5, with TRBD2 matching 9 bases. This CDR3 contains 16 residues. Trimming at V came to 5 bases and at J to 4 bases, leaving 11 bases not matched to a gene. Germline V lookup: CDR1 SGHVS, CDR2 FNYEAQ. CDR3 in DNA: TGTGCCAGCAGCCAAAACTCGGGGACTAGCCTAGAGACCCAGTACTTC. The encoded protein is CASSQNSGTSLETQYF.

The V gene is TRBV12-3 or TRBV12-4, the J gene TRBJ2-2; D might be TRBD1 (6 bases). The CDR3 consists of 13 residues. Trimming took 11 bases from V and 2 from J, leaving 12 bases between them. In DNA, the CDR3 is TGTGCCGGACAGACAGAAAACACCGGGGAGCTGTTTTTT. Translating gives CAGQTENTGELFF.

This sequence joins TRBV6-5 and TRBJ2-7, with D perhaps TRBD1 (5 bases). The CDR3 length is 15 residues. Between the trimmed V and J ends, which lost 5 bases and 4 bases, there was a span of 18 bases. Germline lookup yields CDR1 MNHEY and CDR2 SVGAGI. The CDR3 region is CASSPTAQGAYEQYV. The DNA for the CDR3 is TGTGCCAGCAGTCCAACGGCCCAGGGCGCGTACGAGCAGTACGTC.

This clone was detected a few times. The rearrangement links TRBV6-5 to TRBJ1-2, with TRBD1 identical over 7 bases. The CDR3 length is 13 residues. The germline CDR1 and CDR2 sequences are MNHEY and SVGAGI. V was pared by 4 bases and J by 2 bases, with 1 base of the junction left unmatched. CDR3 DNA: TGTGCCAGCAGTTTACAGGGGAACTATGGCTACACCTTC. Translation gives CASSLQGNYGYTF.

The V call is TRBV7-9, the J call TRBJ2-6; D is uncertain. Trimming removed 5 bases from V and 0 bases from J, with 11 bases in between. Germline V lookup: CDR1 SEHNR, CDR2 FQNEAQ (reference sequence). This CDR3 contains 16 residues. CDR3 in amino acids: CASSGPDASGANVLTF. DNA of the CDR3: TGTGCCAGCAGCGGGCCGGATGCCTCTGGGGCCAACGTCCTGACTTTC.

This clone was observed a single time. The chain carries TRBV2 and TRBJ1-2; TRBD1 might be the D (6 bases). Germline CDR1 SNHLY, CDR2 FYNNEI. The CDR3 length is 13 residues. Trimming stripped 7 bases from V and 8 bases from J, with 17 bases between. The CDR3 nucleotides are TGTGCCAGCATCTTACAGGGTTCGGGGGGCTACACCTTC. Its translation: CASILQGSGGYTF. Full variable domain (outside the CDR3, taken from reference TRBV2 and TRBJ1-2): EPEVTQTPSHQVTQMGQEVILRCVPISNHLYFYWYRQILGQKVEFLVSFYNNEISEKSEIFDDQFSVERPDGSNFTLKIRSTKLEDSAMYFCASILQGSGGYTFGSGTRLTVV.

The rearrangement links TRBV7-2 to TRBJ2-3; 7 nucleotides align to TRBD2. V dropped 5 bases and J dropped 2; count of bases not matched to a gene: 10. CDR1 and CDR2 (germline): SGHTA, FQGNSA. This CDR3 has 16 amino acids. DNA for the CDR3: TGTGCCAGCAGCCTTTCCGGGAGGCCTGACACAGATACGCAGTATTTT. Translated, it gives CASSLSGRPDTDTQYF.

The chain combines TRBV5-1 with TRBJ2-2; 9 bases match TRBD1. Germline CDR1 reads SGHRS; CDR2 reads YFSETQ. The V and J ends lost 0 bases and 5 bases, in that order; junction bases with no gene match: 2. The CDR3 sequence is 15 residues long. The CDR3 here is CASSLEGQGTGELFF. The CDR3 coding sequence is TGCGCCAGCAGCTTGGAGGGACAGGGTACCGGGGAGCTGTTTTTT.

This chain connects TRBV7-9 to TRBJ1-3; 7 bases match TRBD1. Unmatched junction bases numbered 3, after V lost 4 bases and J lost 0 bases. The length of the CDR3 is 15 residues. Germline V gene data show CDR1 as SEHNR and CDR2 as FQNEAQ (reference sequence). As DNA, the CDR3 is TGTGCCAGCAGCTCCGACAGGGACTCTGGAAACACCATATATTTT. Amino acid sequence: CASSSDRDSGNTIYF.

The rearrangement joins TRBV18 to TRBJ2-3; 7 nucleotides align to TRBD1. The CDR3 runs 15 residues. The ends lost 3 bases at V and 6 bases at J; junction bases unmatched: 9. The germline gives CDR1 KGHSH, CDR2 LQKENI. CDR3 DNA sequence: TGTGCCAGCTCACCCTCCACAGGGGACGTGGATACGCAGTATTTT. This translates into CASSPSTGDVDTQYF.

The chain has TRBV4-2 and TRBJ1-4, with TRBD1 matching over 9 bases. Germline CDR1 LGHNA, CDR2 YNFKEQ. V shed 1 base, J shed 11 bases, and the junction held 5 bases outside the gene matches. This CDR3 is built from 14 residues. CDR3 bases: TGTGCCAGCAGCCAAGTAGTAGGGACAGGGAAACTGTTTTTT. Residues: CASSQVVGTGKLFF.